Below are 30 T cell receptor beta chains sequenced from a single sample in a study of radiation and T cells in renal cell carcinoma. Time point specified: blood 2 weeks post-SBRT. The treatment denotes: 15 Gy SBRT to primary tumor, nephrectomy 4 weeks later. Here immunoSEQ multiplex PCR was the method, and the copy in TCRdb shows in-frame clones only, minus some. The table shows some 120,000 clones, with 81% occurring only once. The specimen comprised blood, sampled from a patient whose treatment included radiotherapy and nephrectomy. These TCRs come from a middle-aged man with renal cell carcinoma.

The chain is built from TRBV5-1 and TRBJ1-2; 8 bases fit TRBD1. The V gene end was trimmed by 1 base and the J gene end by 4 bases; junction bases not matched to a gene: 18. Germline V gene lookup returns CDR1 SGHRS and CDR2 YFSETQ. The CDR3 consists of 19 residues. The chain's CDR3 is CASSLSQTGTGGGSYGYTF. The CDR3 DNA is TGCGCCAGCAGCTTGTCCCAAACCGGGACAGGCGGAGGCAGCTATGGCTACACCTTC.

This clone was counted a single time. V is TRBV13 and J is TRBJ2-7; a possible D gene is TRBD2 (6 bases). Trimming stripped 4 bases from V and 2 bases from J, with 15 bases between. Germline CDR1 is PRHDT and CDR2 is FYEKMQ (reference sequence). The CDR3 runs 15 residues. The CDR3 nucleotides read TGTGCCAGCAGCTCGGGACTTTCTTCCCCCTACGAGCAGTACTTC. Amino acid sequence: CASSSGLSSPYEQYF.

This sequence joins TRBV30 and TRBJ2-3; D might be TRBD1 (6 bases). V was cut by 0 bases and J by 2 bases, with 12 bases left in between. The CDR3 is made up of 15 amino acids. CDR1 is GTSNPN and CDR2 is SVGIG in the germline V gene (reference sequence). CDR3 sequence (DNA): TGTGCCTGGAGTGTACAGGGTGGAAACACAGATACGCAGTATTTT. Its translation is CAWSVQGGNTDTQYF.

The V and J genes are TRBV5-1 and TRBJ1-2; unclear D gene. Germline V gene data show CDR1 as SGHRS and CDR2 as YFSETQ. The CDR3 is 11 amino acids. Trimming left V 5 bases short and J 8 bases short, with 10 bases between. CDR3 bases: TGCGCCAGCAGTTCCAATCGGGGCTACACCTTC. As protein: CASSSNRGYTF.

CDR3: CASGLRPGRINTEAFF. The DNA for the CDR3 is TGCGCCAGCGGGCTTCGACCGGGACGGATCAACACTGAAGCTTTCTTT. This chain connects TRBV5-1 to TRBJ1-1; perhaps TRBD1 as D (5 bases). The CDR3 runs 16 residues. Germline-derived CDR1 and CDR2 are SGHRS and YFSETQ. Between the trimmed V and J ends, which lost 7 bases and 2 bases, there was a span of 21 bases.

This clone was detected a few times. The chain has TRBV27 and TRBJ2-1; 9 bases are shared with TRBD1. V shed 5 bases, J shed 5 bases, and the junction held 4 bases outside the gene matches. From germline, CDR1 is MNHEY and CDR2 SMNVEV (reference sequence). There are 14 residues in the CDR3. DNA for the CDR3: TGTGCCAGCAGTCCCCGGGACAGGGACAATGAGCAGTTCTTC. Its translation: CASSPRDRDNEQFF.

The CDR3 nucleotides are TGTGCCAGCAGCACATATACCGGGGAGCTGTTTTTT. Its protein is CASSTYTGELFF. This rearrangement joins TRBV7-3 to TRBJ2-2; no definite D call. The CDR3 extends over 12 amino acids. Deletions cut 5 bases from V and 5 bases from J, with 6 bases between. Germline V gene data show CDR1 as SGHTA and CDR2 as FQGTGA.

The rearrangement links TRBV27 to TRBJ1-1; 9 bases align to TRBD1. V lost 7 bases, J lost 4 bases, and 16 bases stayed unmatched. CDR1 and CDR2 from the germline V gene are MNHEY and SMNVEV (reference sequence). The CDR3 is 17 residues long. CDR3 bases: TGTGCCAGCACGAGGGGGCCGGGACAGGGAGAGGGCACTGAAGCTTTCTTT. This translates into CASTRGPGQGEGTEAFF.

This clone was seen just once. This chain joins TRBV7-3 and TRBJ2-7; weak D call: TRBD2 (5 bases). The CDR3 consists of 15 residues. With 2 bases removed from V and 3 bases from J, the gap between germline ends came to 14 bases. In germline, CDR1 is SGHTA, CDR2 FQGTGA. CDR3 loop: CASSLPDFNGYEQYF. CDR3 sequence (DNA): TGTGCCAGCAGCTTACCGGACTTTAACGGCTACGAGCAGTACTTC.

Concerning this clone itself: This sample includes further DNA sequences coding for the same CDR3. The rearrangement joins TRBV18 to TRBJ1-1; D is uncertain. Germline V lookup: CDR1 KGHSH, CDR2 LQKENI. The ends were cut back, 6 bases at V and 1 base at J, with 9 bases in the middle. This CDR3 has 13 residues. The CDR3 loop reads CASSLQANTEAFF. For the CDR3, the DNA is TGTGCCAGCTCTCTTCAGGCGAACACTGAAGCTTTCTTT.

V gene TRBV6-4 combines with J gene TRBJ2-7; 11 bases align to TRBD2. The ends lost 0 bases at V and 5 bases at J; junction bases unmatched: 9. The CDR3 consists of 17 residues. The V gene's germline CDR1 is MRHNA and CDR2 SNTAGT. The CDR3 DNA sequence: TGTGCCAGCAGTGACTCTCCGGACCGGGGACTAGCGGACGAGCAGTACTTC. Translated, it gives CASSDSPDRGLADEQYF.

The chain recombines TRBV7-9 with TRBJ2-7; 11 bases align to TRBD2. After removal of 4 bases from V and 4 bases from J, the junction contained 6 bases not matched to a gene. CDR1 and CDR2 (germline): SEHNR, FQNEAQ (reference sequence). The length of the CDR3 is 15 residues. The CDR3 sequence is CASSSLAGVIYEQYF. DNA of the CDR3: TGTGCCAGCAGCTCACTAGCGGGGGTTATTTACGAGCAGTACTTC.

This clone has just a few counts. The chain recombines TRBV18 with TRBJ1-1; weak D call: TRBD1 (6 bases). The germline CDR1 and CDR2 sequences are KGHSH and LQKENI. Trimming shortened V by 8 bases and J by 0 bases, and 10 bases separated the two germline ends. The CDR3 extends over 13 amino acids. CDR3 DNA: TGTGCCAGCGAGGGGGACATGAACACTGAAGCTTTCTTT. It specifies CASEGDMNTEAFF.

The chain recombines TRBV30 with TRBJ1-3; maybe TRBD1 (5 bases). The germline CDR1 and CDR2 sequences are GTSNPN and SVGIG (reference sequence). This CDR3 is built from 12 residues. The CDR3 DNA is TGTGCGTGGGGGACGTCTGGAAACACCATATATTTT. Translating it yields CAWGTSGNTIYF.

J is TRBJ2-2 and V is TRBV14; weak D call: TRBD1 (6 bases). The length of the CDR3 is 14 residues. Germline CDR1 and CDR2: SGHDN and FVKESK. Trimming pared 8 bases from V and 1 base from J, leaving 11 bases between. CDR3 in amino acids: CASQQQGNTGELFF. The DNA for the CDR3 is TGTGCCAGCCAACAACAGGGGAACACCGGGGAGCTGTTTTTT.

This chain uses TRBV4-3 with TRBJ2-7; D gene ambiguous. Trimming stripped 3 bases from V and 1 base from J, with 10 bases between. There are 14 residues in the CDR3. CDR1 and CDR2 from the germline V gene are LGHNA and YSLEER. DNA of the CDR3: TGCGCCAGCAGCCAGAATAGGGTATCCTACGAGCAGTACTTC. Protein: CASSQNRVSYEQYF.

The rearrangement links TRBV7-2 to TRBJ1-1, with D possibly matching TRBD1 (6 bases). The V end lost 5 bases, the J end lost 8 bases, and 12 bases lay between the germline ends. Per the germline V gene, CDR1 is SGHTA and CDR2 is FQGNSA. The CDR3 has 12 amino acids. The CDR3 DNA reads TGTGCCAGCAGCGCCAACAGGGCCGAAGCTTTCTTT. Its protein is CASSANRAEAFF.

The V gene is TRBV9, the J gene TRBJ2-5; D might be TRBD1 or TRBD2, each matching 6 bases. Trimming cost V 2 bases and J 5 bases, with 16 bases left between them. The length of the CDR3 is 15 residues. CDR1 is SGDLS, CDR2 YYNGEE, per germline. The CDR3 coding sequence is TGTGCCAGCAGCGTCGGGACAAGGGGGAGGGAGACCCAGTACTTC. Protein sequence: CASSVGTRGRETQYF.

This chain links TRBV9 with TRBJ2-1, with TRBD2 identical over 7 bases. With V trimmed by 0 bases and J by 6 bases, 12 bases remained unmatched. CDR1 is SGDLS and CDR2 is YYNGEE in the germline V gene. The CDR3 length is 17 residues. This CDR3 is CASSVAGERGSGNEQFF. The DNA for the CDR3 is TGTGCCAGCAGCGTAGCGGGGGAGCGGGGTTCGGGCAATGAGCAGTTCTTC.

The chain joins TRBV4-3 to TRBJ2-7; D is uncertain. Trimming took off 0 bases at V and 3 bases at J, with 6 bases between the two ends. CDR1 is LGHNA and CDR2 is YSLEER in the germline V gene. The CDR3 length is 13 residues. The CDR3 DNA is TGCGCCAGCAGCCAAGATCTTGGCTACGAGCAGTACTTC. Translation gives CASSQDLGYEQYF.

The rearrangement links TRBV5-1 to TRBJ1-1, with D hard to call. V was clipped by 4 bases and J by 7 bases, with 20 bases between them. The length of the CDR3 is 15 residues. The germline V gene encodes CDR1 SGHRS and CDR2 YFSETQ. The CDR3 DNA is TGCGCCAGCAGCATGGAGGCCTGGCCTCCAAATGAAGCTTTCTTT. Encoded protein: CASSMEAWPPNEAFF.

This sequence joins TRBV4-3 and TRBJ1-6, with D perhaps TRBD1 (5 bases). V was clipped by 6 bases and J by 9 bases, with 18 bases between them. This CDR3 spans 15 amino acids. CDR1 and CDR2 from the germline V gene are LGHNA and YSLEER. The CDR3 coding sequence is TGCGCCAGCAGTCTCTCAAGCCAGGGATCTTCACCCCTCCACTTT. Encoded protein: CASSLSSQGSSPLHF.

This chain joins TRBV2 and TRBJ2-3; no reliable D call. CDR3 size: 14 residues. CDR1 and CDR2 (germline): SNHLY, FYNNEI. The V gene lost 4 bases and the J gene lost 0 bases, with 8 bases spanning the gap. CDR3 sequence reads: CASSGRASTDTQYF. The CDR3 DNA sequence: TGTGCCAGCAGTGGACGGGCGAGCACAGATACGCAGTATTTT.

The CDR3 spells CASSDLGRGGNGELFF. CDR3 sequence (DNA): TGTGCCAGCAGTGACCTGGGCCGGGGGGGCAACGGGGAGCTGTTTTTT. The chain is built from TRBV2 and TRBJ2-2, with TRBD2 matching 8 bases. Germline assignment: CDR1 SNHLY and CDR2 FYNNEI. This CDR3 contains 16 residues. The junction had 10 bases not matched to a gene; V was cut back by 3 bases and J by 7 bases.

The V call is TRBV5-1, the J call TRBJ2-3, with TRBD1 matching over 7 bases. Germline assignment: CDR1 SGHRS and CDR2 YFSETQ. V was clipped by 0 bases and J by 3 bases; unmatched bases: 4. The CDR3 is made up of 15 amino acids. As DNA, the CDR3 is TGCGCCAGCAGCTTGGCACAGGGGTTGACAGATACGCAGTATTTT. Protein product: CASSLAQGLTDTQYF.

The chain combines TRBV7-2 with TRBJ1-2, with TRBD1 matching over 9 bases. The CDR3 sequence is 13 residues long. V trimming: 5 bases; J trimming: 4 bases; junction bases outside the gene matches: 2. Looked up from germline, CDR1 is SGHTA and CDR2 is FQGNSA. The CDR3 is CASSAGQGYGYTF. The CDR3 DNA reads TGTGCCAGCAGCGCGGGACAGGGCTATGGCTACACCTTC.

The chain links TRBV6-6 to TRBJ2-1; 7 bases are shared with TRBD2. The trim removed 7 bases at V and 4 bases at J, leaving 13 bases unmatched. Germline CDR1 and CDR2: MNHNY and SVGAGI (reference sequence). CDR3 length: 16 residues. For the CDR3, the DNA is TGTGCCAGCAATCGTAGGATAGCGGGTCAATACAATGAGCAGTTCTTC. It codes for CASNRRIAGQYNEQFF.

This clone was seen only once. CDR3 coding DNA: TGTGCCATCAGAGGGGACAGCCCCGGAGAGCAGTACTTC. It specifies CAIRGDSPGEQYF. The chain uses TRBV10-3 and TRBJ2-7; TRBD1 aligns across 7 bases. The CDR3 runs to 13 residues. Germline CDR1 and CDR2: ENHRY and SYGVKD. The V segment lost 6 bases and the J segment 7 bases; nucleotides outside the gene matches: 9.

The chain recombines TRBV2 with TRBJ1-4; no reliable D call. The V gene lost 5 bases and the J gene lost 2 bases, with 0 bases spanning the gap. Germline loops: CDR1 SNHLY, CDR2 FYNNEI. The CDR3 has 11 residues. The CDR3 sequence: CASSTNEKLFF. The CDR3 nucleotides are TGTGCCAGCAGTACTAATGAAAAACTGTTTTTT.

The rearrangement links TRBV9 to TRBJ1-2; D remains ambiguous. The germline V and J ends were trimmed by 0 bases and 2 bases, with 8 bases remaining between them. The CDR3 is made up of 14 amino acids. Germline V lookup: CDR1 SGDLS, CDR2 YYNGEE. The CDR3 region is CASSVAGNNYGYTF. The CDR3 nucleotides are TGTGCCAGCAGCGTAGCAGGAAACAACTATGGCTACACCTTC.